The clone carrying this T cell receptor (beta chain) was detected a few times. The data were taken from a study of Graves' ophthalmopathy and Graves' hyperthyroidism. Study overall: Peripheral blood was obtained at first diagnosis, ahead of any treatment.

Hyperthyroidism showing no ophthalmopathy within 18 months of follow-up was stable. The PBMCs had their origin in roughly 10 ml of fresh peripheral blood. The study amplified TCR beta CDR3 regions using RNA transcripts. First-round RT-PCR used HTBI primers; second-round multiplex PCR followed. MiXCR, applied by TCRdb to the multiplex PCR reads, yields one record per CDR3 protein. The sample has 500,000 to 700,000 distinct CDR3 sequences, approximately 21% seen once; the top ten hold 7.1%. The CDR3 has 20 residues. Trimming took 0 bases from V and 2 from J; bases not matched to a gene: 20. Germline values: CDR1 SQVTM, CDR2 ANQGSEA.

The sequence was collected from a young woman with stable Graves' hyperthyroidism. Some clones in this sample may be carry-over from other donors' samples. The chain is built from TRBV29-1 and TRBJ2-5; 8 bases agree with TRBD2. Sequenced: peripheral blood. CDR3 residues: CSVEDHVGRAGVVIQETQYF. For the CDR3, the DNA is TGCAGCGTTGAAGATCACGTCGGGAGGGCCGGTGTCGTTATTCAAGAGACCCAGTACTTC.